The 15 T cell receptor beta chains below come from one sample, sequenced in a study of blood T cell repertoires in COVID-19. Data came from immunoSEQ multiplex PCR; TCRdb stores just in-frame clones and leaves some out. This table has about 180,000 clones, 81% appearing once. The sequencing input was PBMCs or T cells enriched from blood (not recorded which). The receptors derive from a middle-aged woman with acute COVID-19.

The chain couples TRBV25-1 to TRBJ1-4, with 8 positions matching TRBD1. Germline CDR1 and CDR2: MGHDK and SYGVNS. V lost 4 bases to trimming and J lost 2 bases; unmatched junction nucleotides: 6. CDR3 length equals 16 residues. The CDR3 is CASSGGQGATNEKLFF. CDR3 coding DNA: TGTGCCAGCAGTGGTGGACAGGGAGCGACTAATGAAAAACTGTTTTTT.

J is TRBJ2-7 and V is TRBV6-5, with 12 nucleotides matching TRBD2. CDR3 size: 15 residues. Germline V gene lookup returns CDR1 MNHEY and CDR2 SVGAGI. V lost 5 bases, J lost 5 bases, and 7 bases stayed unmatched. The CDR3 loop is CASSRTSGTVDEQYF. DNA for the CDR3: TGTGCCAGCAGTAGGACTAGCGGGACGGTAGACGAGCAGTACTTC.

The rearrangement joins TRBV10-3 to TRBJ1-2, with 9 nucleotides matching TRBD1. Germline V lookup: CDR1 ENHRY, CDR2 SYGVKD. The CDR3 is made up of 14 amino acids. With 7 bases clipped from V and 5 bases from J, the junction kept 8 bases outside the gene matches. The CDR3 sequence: CAITEGTGPYGYTF. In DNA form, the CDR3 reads TGTGCCATCACCGAAGGGACAGGGCCTTATGGCTACACCTTC.

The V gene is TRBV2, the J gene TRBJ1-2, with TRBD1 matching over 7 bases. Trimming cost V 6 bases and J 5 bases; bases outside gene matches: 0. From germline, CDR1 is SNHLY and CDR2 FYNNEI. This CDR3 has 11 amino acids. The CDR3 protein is CASSRGYGYTF. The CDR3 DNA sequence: TGTGCCAGCAGCAGGGGGTATGGCTACACCTTC.

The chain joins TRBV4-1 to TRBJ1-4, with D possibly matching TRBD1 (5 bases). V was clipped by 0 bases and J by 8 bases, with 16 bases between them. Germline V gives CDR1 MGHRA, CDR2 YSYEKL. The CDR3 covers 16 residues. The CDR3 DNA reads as TGCGCCAGCAGCCAAGAGGGACTACCCGTAGGAGAAAAACTGTTTTTT. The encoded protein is CASSQEGLPVGEKLFF.

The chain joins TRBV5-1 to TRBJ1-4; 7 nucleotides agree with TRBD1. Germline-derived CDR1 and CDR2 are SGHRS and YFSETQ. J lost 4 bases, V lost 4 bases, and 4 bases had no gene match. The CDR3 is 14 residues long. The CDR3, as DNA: TGCGCCAGCAGCCCGGGACAGCTTAATGAAAAACTGTTTTTT. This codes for CASSPGQLNEKLFF.

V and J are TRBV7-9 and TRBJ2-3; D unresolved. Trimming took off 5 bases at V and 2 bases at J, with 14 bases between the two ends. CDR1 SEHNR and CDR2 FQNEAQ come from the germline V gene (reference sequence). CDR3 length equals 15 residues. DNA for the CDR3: TGTGCCAGCAGCCCCCGGGTTATCTACACAGATACGCAGTATTTT. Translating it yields CASSPRVIYTDTQYF.

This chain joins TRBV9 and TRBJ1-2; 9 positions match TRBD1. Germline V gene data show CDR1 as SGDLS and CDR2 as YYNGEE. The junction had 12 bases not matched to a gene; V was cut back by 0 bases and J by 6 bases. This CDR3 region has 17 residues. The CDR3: CASSVGWTGESIDGYTF. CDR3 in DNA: TGTGCCAGCAGCGTAGGATGGACAGGGGAGTCGATTGATGGCTACACCTTC.

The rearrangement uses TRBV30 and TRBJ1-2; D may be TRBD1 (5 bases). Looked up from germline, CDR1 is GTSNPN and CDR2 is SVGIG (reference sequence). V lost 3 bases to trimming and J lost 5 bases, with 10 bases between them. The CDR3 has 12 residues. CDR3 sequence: CAWSMGLYGYTF. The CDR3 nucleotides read TGTGCCTGGAGCATGGGACTATATGGCTACACCTTC. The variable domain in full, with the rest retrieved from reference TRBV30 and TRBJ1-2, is SQTIHQWPATLVQPVGSPLSLECTVEGTSNPNLYWYRQAAGRGLQLLFYSVGIGQISSEVPQNLSASRPQDRQFILSSKKLLLSDSGFYLCAWSMGLYGYTFGSGTRLTVV.

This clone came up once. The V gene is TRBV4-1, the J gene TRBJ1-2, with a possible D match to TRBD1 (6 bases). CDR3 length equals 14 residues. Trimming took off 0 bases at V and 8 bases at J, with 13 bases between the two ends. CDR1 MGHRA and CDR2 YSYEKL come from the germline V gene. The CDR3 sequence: CASSQDPGAEGYTF. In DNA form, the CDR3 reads TGCGCCAGCAGCCAAGATCCAGGGGCGGAAGGCTACACCTTC.

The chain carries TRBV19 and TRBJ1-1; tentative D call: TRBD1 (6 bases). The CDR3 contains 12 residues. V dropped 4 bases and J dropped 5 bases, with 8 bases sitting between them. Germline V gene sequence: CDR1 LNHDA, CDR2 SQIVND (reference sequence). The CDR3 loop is CASSKRGTEAFF. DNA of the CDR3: TGTGCCAGTAGTAAGAGGGGGACTGAAGCTTTCTTT.

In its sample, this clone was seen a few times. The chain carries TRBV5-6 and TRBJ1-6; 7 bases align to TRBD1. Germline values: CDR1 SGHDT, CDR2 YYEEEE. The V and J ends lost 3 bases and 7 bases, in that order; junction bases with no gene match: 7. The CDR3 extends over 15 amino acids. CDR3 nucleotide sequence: TGTGCCAGCAGCTCAGGACAGGTTCGCAATTCACCCCTCCACTTT. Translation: CASSSGQVRNSPLHF. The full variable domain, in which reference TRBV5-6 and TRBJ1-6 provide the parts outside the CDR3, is DAGVTQSPTHLIKTRGQQVTLRCSPKSGHDTVSWYQQALGQGPQFIFQYYEEEERQRGNFPDRFSGHQFPNYSSELNVNALLLGDSALYLCASSSGQVRNSPLHFGNGTRLTVT.

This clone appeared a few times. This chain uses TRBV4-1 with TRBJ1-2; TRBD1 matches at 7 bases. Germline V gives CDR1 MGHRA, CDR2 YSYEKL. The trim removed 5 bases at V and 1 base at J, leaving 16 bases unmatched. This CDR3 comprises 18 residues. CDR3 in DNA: TGCGCCAGCAGCTCCACAACATTGACAGGGCGGGATAACTATGGCTACACCTTC. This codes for CASSSTTLTGRDNYGYTF.

The chain's CDR3 is CASSLGGGGLADEQFF. CDR3 DNA sequence: TGTGCCAGCAGCTTAGGAGGGGGGGGACTAGCGGATGAGCAGTTCTTC. The chain links TRBV7-9 to TRBJ2-1, with 11 bases identical to TRBD2. V lost 1 base and J lost 8; bases outside the gene matches: 7. The germline V gene has CDR1 SEHNR and CDR2 FQNEAQ (reference sequence). The CDR3 sequence is 16 residues long.

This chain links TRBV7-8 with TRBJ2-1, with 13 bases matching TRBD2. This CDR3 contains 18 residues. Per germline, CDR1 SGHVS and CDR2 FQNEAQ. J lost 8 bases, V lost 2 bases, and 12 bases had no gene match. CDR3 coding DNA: TGTGCCAGCAGCTTACCCGACCCGGGACTAGCGGGACCCGATGAGCAGTTCTTC. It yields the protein CASSLPDPGLAGPDEQFF.